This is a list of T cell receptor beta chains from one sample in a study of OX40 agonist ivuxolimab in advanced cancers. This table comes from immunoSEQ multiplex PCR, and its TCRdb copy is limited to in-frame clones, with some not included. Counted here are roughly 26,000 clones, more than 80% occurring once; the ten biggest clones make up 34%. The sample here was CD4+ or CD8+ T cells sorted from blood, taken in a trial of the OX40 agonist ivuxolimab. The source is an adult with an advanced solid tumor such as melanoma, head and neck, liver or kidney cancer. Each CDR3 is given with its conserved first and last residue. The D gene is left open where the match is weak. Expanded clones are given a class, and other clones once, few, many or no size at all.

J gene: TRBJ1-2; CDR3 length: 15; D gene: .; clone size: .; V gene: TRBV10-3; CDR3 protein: CAISDGVQDPSGYTF; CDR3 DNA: TGTGCCATCAGTGATGGGGTACAGGACCCGTCTGGCTACACCTTC
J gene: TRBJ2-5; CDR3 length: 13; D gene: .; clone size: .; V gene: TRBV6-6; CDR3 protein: CASCTESLGTQYF; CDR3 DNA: TGTGCCAGCTGCACGGAGTCTTTGGGGACCCAGTACTTC
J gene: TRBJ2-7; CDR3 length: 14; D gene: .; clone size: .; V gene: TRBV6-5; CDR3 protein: CASRAGRSSYEQYF; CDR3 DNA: TGTGCCAGCAGAGCTGGACGGAGCTCCTACGAGCAGTACTTC
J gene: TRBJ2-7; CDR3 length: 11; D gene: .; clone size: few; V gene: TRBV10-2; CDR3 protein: CASSEPHEQYF; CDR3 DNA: TGCGCCAGCAGTGAACCCCACGAGCAGTACTTC
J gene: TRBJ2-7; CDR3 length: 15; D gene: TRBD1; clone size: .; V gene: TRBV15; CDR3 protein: CATSRDMAGGNEQYF; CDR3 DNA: TGTGCCACCAGCAGAGATATGGCAGGGGGAAACGAGCAGTACTTC
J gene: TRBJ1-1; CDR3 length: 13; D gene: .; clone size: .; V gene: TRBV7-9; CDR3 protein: CASREELNTEAFF; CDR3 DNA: TGTGCCAGCAGGGAGGAGCTGAACACTGAAGCTTTCTTT
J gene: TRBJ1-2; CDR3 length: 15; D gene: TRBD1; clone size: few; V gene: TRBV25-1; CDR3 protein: CASSSTGPLRYGYTF; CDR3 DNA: TGTGCCAGCAGCTCGACAGGGCCGCTTAGATATGGCTACACCTTC
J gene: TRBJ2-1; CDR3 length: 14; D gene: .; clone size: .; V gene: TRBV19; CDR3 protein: CASSIPGPYNEQFF; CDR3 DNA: TGTGCCAGTAGTATACCGGGACCCTACAATGAGCAGTTCTTC
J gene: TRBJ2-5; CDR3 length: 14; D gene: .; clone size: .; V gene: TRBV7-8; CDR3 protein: CASSSRAYQETQYF; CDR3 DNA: TGTGCCAGCAGCTCAAGGGCCTACCAAGAGACCCAGTACTTC
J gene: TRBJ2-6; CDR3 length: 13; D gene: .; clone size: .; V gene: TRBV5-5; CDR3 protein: CASSLVDPNVLTF; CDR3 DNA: TGTGCCAGCAGCTTGGTGGACCCCAACGTCCTGACTTTC
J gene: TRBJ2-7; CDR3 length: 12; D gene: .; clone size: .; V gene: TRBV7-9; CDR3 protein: CASSLGSYEQYF; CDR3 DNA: TGTGCCAGCAGCTTAGGGAGCTACGAGCAGTACTTC